What follows is one T cell receptor beta chain and its context. No antigen is known for it. Sample-barcoded 5' priming and a J-beta primer mix drove a second PCR of 7 to 11 cycles. TCRdb re-called the 5' RACE reads with MiXCR, one entry per CDR3 protein. The sample lists about 1.8 million distinct CDR3 sequences, around 48% occurring once. The sample, 7.5 to 10 milliliters of peripheral blood, was drawn from each donor. This CDR3 comprises 14 residues. Germline CDR1 reads SQVTM; CDR2 reads ANQGSEA. The data were taken from a study of blood T cells in healthy people across ages. Findings and limits, study-wide: The study lacked donor CMV status, which possibly confounded expanded clonotype changes.

Sequenced sample: blood. This receptor was identified in a woman aged 40 to 55 in good health. The chain carries TRBV29-1 and TRBJ2-1; 9 bases line up with TRBD1. Gene TRBJ2-7 matches the end of the DNA better, so the J call may be wrong. The chain's CDR3 is CSALWGQGSREQYF. The CDR3 nucleotides read TGCAGCGCCCTTTGGGGACAGGGATCGAGGGAGCAGTACTTC.